The clone carrying this TCR beta chain was detected only a few times. Antigen unknown. From germline, CDR1 is SGHRS and CDR2 YFSETQ. There are 14 residues in the CDR3. The germline V and J ends were trimmed by 4 bases and 5 bases, with 15 bases remaining between them. This sample stems from a study of response to subunit inactivated influenza vaccine. TCRdb re-called the RT-PCR reads with MiXCR, one entry per CDR3 protein. The sample lists around 710,000 distinct CDR3 sequences, approximately 15% occurring once. Study-level findings and limits: New T cells are recruited in small numbers by each seasonal influenza vaccination, according to the authors' suggestion.

This rearrangement joins TRBV5-1 to TRBJ1-2; D remains ambiguous. Sequenced here: PBMCs from blood, sampled around 14 days before vaccination. The clonotype originates from a man in his fifties or sixties who received an inactivated influenza vaccine. The CDR3 nucleotides read TGCGCCAGCAGCCCGACCGTCCTTAATTATGGCTACACCTTC. It encodes CASSPTVLNYGYTF.